This TCR beta chain was documented in a study of OX40 agonist ivuxolimab in advanced cancers. On this clone itself: What it binds is unknown.

Study-level points and caveats: CD8+ T cells (on average) carried more expanded clones than CD4+ T cells.

The CDR3 is made up of 15 amino acids. The germline gives CDR1 KGHSH, CDR2 LQKENI. V lost 4 bases and J lost 7; bases outside the gene matches: 10. Clones were read by immunoSEQ multiplex PCR, and TCRdb kept only the in-frame ones, dropping some. The sample records tens of thousands of clones, roughly 85% being singletons. V and J are TRBV18 and TRBJ2-7, with 10 bases identical to TRBD1. The receptor was derived from an adult with an advanced solid tumor such as melanoma, head and neck, liver or kidney cancer. This sample comprised CD4+ or CD8+ T cells sorted from blood, obtained in a trial of the OX40 agonist ivuxolimab. As DNA, the CDR3 is TGTGCCAGCTCACTACTCGAGACAGGGGGCCGGGAGCAGTACTTC. Amino acids: CASSLLETGGREQYF.